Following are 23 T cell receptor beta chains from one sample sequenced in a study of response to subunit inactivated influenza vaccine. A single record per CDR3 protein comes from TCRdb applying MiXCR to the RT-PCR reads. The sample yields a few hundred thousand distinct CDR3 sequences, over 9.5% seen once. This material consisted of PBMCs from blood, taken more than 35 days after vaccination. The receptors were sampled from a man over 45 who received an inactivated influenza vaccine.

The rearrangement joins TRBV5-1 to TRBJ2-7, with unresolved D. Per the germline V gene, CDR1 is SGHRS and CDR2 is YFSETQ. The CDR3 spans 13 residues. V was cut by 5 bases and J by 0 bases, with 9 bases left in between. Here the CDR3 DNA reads TGCGCCAGCAGGACCAGTAGCTCCTACGAGCAGTACTTC. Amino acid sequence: CASRTSSSYEQYF.

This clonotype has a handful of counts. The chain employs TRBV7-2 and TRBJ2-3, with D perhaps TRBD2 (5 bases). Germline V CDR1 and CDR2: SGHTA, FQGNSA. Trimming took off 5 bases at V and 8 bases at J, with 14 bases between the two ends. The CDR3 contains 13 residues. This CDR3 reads CASSPTGIPTQYF. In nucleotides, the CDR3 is TGTGCCAGCAGCCCCACCGGGATCCCTACGCAGTATTTT.

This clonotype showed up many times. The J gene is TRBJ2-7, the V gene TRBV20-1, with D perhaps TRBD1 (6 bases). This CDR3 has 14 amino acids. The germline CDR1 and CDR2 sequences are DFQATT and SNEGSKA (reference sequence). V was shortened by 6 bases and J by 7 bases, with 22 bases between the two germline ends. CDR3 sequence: CSATPPGHSEEQYF. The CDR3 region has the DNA TGCAGTGCAACCCCCCCGGGACATTCCGAAGAGCAGTACTTC.

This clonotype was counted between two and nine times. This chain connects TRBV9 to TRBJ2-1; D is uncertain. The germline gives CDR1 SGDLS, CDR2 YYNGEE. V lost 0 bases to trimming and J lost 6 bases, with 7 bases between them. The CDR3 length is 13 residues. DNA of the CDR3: TGTGCCAGCAGCGTAGGGACGGCCAATGAGCAGTTCTTC. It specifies CASSVGTANEQFF. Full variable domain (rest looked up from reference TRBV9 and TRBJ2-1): DSGVTQTPKHLITATGQRVTLRCSPRSGDLSVYWYQQSLDQGLQFLIQYYNGEERAKGNILERFSAQQFPDLHSELNLSSLELGDSALYFCASSVGTANEQFFGPGTRLTVL.

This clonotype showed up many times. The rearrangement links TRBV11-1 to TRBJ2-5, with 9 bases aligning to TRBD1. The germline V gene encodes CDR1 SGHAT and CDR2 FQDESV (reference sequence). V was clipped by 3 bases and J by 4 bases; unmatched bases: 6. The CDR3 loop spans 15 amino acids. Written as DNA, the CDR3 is TGTGCCAGCAGCTTTACAGGGGGCACATTAGAGACCCAGTACTTC. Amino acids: CASSFTGGTLETQYF.

CDR3 DNA: TGTGCCAGCAGCACACTTCAGATTACGCCGAACACCGGGGAGCTGTTTTTT. Residues: CASSTLQITPNTGELFF. V is TRBV5-6 and J is TRBJ2-2; D uncertain. Germline CDR1 SGHDT, CDR2 YYEEEE. V was cut by 4 bases and J by 0 bases, with 16 bases left in between. This CDR3 contains 17 residues.

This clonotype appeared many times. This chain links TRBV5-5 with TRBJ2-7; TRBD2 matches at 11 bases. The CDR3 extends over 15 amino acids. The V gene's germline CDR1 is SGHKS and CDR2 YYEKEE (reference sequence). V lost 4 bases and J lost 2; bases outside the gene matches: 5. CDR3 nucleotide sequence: TGTGCCAGCAGCGAGAGACTAGCGGGAACCTACGAGCAGTACTTC. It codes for CASSERLAGTYEQYF.

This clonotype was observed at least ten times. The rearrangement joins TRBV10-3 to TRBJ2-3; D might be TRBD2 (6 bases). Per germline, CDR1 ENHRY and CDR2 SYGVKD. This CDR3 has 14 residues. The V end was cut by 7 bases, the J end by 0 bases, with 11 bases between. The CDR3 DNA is TGTGCCATCACGCCCGGGACTAGCACAGATACGCAGTATTTT. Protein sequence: CAITPGTSTDTQYF.

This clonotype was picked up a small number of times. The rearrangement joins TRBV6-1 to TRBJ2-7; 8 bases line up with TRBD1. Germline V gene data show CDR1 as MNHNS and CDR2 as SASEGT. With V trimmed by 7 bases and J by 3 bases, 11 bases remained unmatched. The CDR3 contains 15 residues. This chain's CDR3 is CASNPRGQVFYEQYF. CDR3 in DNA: TGTGCCAGCAATCCTCGGGGACAGGTATTCTACGAGCAGTACTTC.

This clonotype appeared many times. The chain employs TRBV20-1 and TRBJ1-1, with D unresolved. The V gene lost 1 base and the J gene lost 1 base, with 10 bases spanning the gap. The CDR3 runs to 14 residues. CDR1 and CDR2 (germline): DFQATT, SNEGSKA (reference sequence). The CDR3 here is CSARGPRRNTEAFF. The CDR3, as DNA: TGCAGTGCTAGAGGCCCGCGGCGGAACACTGAAGCTTTCTTT.

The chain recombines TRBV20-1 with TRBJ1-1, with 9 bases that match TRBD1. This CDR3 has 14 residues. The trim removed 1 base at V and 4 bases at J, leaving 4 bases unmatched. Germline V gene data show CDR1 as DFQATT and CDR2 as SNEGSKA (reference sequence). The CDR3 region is CSARGDRAITEAFF. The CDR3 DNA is TGCAGTGCTAGAGGGGACAGGGCGATCACTGAAGCTTTCTTT.

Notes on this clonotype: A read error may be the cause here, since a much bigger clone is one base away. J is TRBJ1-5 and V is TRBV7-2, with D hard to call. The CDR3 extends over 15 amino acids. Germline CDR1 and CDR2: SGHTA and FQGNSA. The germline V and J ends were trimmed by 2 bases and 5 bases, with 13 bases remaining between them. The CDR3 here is CASSLRVRPYQPQHF. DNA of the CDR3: TGTGCCAGCAGCTTACGGGTCCGGCCTTATCAGCCCCAGCATTTT.

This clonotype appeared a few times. The CDR3 nucleotides read TGTGCCAGCAGTGTCCGGACAGGGGGCATCTATGGCTACACCTTC. As protein: CASSVRTGGIYGYTF. The chain has TRBV6-1 and TRBJ1-2, with 11 bases matching TRBD1. The length of the CDR3 is 15 residues. Trimming at V came to 4 bases and at J to 4 bases, leaving 5 bases not matched to a gene. The germline CDR1 and CDR2 sequences are MNHNS and SASEGT.

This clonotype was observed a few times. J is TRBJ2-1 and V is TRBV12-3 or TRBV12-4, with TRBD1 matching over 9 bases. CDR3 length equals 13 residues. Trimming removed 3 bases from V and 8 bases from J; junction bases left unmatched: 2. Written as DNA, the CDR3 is TGTGCCAGCAGTTTCCGGGACAGGGATGAGCAGTTCTTC. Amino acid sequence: CASSFRDRDEQFF.

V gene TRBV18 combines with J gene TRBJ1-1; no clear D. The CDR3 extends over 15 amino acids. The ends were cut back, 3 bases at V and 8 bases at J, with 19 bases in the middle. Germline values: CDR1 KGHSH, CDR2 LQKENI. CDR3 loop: CASSPFERVGPEAFF. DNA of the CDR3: TGTGCCAGCTCACCTTTCGAGCGAGTTGGGCCCGAAGCTTTCTTT.

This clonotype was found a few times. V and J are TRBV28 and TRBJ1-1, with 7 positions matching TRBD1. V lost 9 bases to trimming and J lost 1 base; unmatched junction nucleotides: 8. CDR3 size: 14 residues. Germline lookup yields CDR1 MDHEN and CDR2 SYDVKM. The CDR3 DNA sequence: TGTGCCAGTTGGACAGGCAGCCGGAACACTGAAGCTTTCTTT. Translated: CASWTGSRNTEAFF.

This CDR3 reads CASTMRQTLRTGELFF. CDR3 nucleotide sequence: TGTGCCAGCACCATGAGACAGACCCTGAGGACCGGGGAGCTGTTTTTT. The V gene is TRBV7-2, the J gene TRBJ2-2; D is possibly TRBD1 (5 bases). The CDR3 spans 16 residues. Trimming took off 7 bases at V and 5 bases at J, with 20 bases between the two ends. In germline, CDR1 is SGHTA, CDR2 FQGNSA.

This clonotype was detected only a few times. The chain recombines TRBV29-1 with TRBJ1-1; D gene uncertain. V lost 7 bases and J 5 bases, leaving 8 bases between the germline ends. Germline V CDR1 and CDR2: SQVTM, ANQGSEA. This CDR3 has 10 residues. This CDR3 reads CSAALTEAFF. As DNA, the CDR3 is TGCAGCGCAGCCCTTACTGAAGCTTTCTTT.

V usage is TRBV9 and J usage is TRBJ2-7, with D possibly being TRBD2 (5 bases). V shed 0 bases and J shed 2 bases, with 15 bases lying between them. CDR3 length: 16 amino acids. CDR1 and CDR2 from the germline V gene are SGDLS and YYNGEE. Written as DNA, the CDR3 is TGTGCCAGCAGCGTAGGAGACGGAGGTGGGACCTACGAGCAGTACTTC. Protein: CASSVGDGGGTYEQYF.

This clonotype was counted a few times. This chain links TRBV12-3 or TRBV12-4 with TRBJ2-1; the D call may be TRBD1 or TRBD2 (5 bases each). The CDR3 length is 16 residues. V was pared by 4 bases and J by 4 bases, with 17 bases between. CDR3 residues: CASSSSGTVPYNEQFF. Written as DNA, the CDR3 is TGTGCCAGCAGTTCCTCCGGGACGGTCCCTTACAATGAGCAGTTCTTC.

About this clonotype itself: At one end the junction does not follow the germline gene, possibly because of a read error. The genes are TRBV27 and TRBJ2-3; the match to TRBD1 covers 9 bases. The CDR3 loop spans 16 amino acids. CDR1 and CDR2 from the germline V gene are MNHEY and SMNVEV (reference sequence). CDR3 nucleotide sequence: TGTGCCAGCAGGTTTACAGGGGGCGGGGGCACAGAAACGCAGTATTTT. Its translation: CASRFTGGGGTETQYF.

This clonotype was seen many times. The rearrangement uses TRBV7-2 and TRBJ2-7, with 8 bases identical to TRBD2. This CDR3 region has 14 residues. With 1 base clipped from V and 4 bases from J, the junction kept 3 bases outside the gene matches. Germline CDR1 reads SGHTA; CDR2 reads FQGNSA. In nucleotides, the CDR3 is TGTGCCAGCAGCTTAGGGGGGACTAGTTACGAGCAGTACTTC. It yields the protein CASSLGGTSYEQYF.

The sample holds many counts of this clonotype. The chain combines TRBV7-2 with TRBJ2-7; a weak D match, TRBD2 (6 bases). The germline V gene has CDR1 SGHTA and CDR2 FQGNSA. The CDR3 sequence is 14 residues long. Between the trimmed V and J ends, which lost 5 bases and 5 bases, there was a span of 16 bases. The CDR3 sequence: CASSSSGRGNEQYF. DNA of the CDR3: TGTGCCAGCAGCAGTAGCGGAAGAGGGAACGAGCAGTACTTC.